This entry features one TCR beta chain sequence. No cognate antigen has been identified for it. No much larger clone is present one base from it, and per-base qualities are unavailable. Repertoires were sampled repeatedly over the course of chemoradiotherapy, so clonal expansion could be followed in the tumor microenvironment. The data stem from a study of chemoradiotherapy in HPV16-positive cancers (dated by TCRdb to 2022 to 2024). At the level of the whole study: Candidate HPV-specific T-cell clones and common TCR motifs were defined through functional T-cell assays on cells from a couple of HPV16-positive patients. The study asked whether T-cell immunity against the HPV oncoproteins E6 and E7 changes during chemoradiotherapy and whether it affects survival. TCR repertoires from some 90 patients with HPV-related cancers were then used to track the candidate HPV-specific TCRs and motifs.

To prepare the library, the immunoSEQ multiplex PCR assay was applied. In its TCRdb copy, this immuneACCESS table keeps in-frame sequences only and misses some clones. Where compared with another copy, unresolved V genes explain less than half of these, and the others have no known cause. The sample includes 53,000 or so clones, with about 88% observed a single time. Of the sample, more than 3% is held by the ten largest clones. What the work shows at the level of the full study, not this receptor alone: Expansion of candidate HPV-specific clones and E7-related TCR motifs was observed in the tumor microenvironment during treatment, whereas no such expansion was observed for non-HPV-specific T cells. In HPV16-positive patients, expansion of HPV-responsive T cells during chemoradiotherapy was associated with improved recurrence-free survival. The functional definition of HPV-specific T cells came from only a couple of HPV16-positive patients, and the survival association was reported for HPV16-positive patients.

The TCR sequence derives from a human donor with HPV-associated anogenital cancer. The specimen was blood, collected from a patient who underwent chemoradiotherapy.

The bases are TGTGCCAGCTCATTTGGACTAGGGTTGCACAATGAGCAGTTCTTC. It codes for CASSFGLGLHNEQFF. Here the chain combines TRBV18 and TRBJ2-1, with TRBD2 identical over 7 junction bases. The junction shows trimming of 5 bases on V and 5 bases on J, and the gene matches do not reach 9 bases of it. Taken from cysteine to phenylalanine, the CDR3 has 15 residues. CDR3 DNA is the only sequence kept; it has 45 bases, read in frame from the first base. The germline V gene gives CDR1 as KGHSH and CDR2 as LQKENI.